This TCR beta chain derives from a study of blood T cell repertoires in COVID-19. Overall study: Samples of COVID-19 (acute and convalescent) were obtained from the United States, Italy and Spain. The cDNA or gDNA used as material had been derived from T cells, B-cell-depleted T cells, or PBMCs.

Original analysis: By means of reference gene primer amplification, nucleated cell counts were estimated. The table came from immunoSEQ multiplex PCR; TCRdb's copy has only in-frame clones and leaves some out. The V and J calls and the clone size are those of that table, but D and trimming were determined from the DNA. The repertoire includes around 37,000 clones, over 80% of them detected once, and roughly 5% sits in the top ten. The sequence was collected from a middle-aged man with active COVID-19. Sequencing was done on a sample of peripheral blood.

The CDR3 loop reads CASSEGQAEKLFF. CDR3 nucleotide sequence: TGTGCCAGCAGTGAAGGACAGGCTGAAAAACTGTTTTTT. The V call is TRBV6-1, the J call TRBJ1-4, with D perhaps TRBD1 (6 bases). The CDR3 contains 13 residues. Germline-derived CDR1 and CDR2 are MNHNS and SASEGT. V was shortened by 1 base and J by 7 bases, with 7 bases between the two germline ends.